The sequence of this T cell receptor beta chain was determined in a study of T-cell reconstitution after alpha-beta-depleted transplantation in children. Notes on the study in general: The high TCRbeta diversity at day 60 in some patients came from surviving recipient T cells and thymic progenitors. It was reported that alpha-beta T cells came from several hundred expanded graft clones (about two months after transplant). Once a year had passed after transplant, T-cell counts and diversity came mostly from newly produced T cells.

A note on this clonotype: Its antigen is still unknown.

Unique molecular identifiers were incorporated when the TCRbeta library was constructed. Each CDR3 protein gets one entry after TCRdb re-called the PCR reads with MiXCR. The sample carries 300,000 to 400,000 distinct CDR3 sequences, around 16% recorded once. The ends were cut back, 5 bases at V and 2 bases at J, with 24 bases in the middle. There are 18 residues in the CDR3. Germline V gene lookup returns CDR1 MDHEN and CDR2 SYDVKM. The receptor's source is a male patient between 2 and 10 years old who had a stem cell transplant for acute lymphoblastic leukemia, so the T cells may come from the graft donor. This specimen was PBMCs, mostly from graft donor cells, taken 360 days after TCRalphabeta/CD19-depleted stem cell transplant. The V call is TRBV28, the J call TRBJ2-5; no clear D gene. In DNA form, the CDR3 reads TGTGCCAGCAGTCTAATCCGCGTACCCCCGCCCGGTCAAGAGACCCAGTACTTC. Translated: CASSLIRVPPPGQETQYF.